The 8 T cell receptor beta chains given below trace back to one sample, sequenced in a study of blood T cell repertoires in COVID-19. The repertoire was sequenced with immunoSEQ multiplex PCR; TCRdb's copy has only in-frame clones and lacks some. The sample lists 60,000 to 65,000 clones; roughly 76% were seen once. The sample was peripheral blood. These receptor sequences come from a woman of 80 years or more with acute or convalescent COVID-19.

V and J are TRBV6-4 and TRBJ2-6, with TRBD1 identical over 11 bases. The germline gives CDR1 MRHNA, CDR2 SNTAGT. The CDR3 covers 17 residues. The junction had 2 bases not matched to a gene; V was cut back by 4 bases and J by 0 bases. The CDR3 DNA sequence: TGTGCCAGCAGTGCGGGGACAGGGGGCTCTGGGGCCAACGTCCTGACTTTC. This encodes CASSAGTGGSGANVLTF.

The J gene is TRBJ1-5, the V gene TRBV28; TRBD1 might be the D (6 bases). This CDR3 spans 14 amino acids. Germline V gene lookup returns CDR1 MDHEN and CDR2 SYDVKM. The V end lost 6 bases, the J end lost 6 bases, and 15 bases lay between the germline ends. The CDR3: CASSSLRGAQPQHF. The CDR3 nucleotides are TGTGCCAGCAGCTCCCTCAGGGGTGCTCAGCCCCAGCATTTT.

The rearrangement uses TRBV2 and TRBJ1-2, with D maybe TRBD1 (5 bases). Germline CDR1 reads SNHLY; CDR2 reads FYNNEI. This CDR3 has 14 amino acids. Trimming pared 4 bases from V and 0 bases from J, leaving 9 bases between. The CDR3 DNA is TGTGCCAGCAGTGCAGGGATATCTAACTATGGCTACACCTTC. Its translation is CASSAGISNYGYTF.

V gene TRBV2 combines with J gene TRBJ1-4, with TRBD1 matching over 7 bases. Germline assignment: CDR1 SNHLY and CDR2 FYNNEI. The CDR3 runs 14 residues. The V segment lost 7 bases and the J segment 4 bases; nucleotides outside the gene matches: 6. DNA of the CDR3: TGTGCCAGCACTAACAGGGGCCTTAATGAAAAACTGTTTTTT. This translates into CASTNRGLNEKLFF.

The chain combines TRBV28 with TRBJ1-6; D perhaps matches TRBD1 (5 bases). The CDR3 runs to 12 residues. Germline assignment: CDR1 MDHEN and CDR2 SYDVKM. The V gene lost 5 bases and the J gene lost 14 bases, with 13 bases spanning the gap. CDR3 bases: TGTGCCAGCAGTGCACAGGCCTTCACCCTCCACTTT. It yields the protein CASSAQAFTLHF. Looking up the rest from reference TRBV28 and TRBJ1-6 gives the full variable domain: DVKVTQSSRYLVKRTGEKVFLECVQDMDHENMFWYRQDPGLGLRLIYFSYDVKMKEKGDIPEGYSVSREKKERFSLILESASTNQTSMYLCASSAQAFTLHFGNGTRLTVT.

The chain uses TRBV5-4 and TRBJ1-4; perhaps TRBD1 as D (5 bases). Germline assignment: CDR1 SGHNT and CDR2 YYREEE (reference sequence). Trimming took off 1 base at V and 8 bases at J, with 9 bases between the two ends. This CDR3 spans 13 amino acids. The CDR3 spells CASSLKGAEKLFF. The CDR3 nucleotides read TGTGCCAGCAGCTTGAAAGGGGCGGAAAAACTGTTTTTT. The full variable domain, with the rest looked up from reference TRBV5-4 and TRBJ1-4, is ETGVTQSPTHLIKTRGQQVTLRCSSQSGHNTVSWYQQALGQGPQFIFQYYREEENGRGNFPPRFSGLQFPNYSSELNVNALELDDSALYLCASSLKGAEKLFFGSGTQLSVL.

In this sample, this clone turned up a few times. V usage is TRBV2 and J usage is TRBJ1-6; no clear D gene. Germline values: CDR1 SNHLY, CDR2 FYNNEI. V gave up 5 bases and J gave up 10 bases, with 9 bases separating them. CDR3 length: 12 amino acids. CDR3 residues: CASSKRGSPLHF. DNA for the CDR3: TGTGCCAGCAGTAAGCGGGGATCACCCCTCCACTTT.

This chain links TRBV19 with TRBJ2-3, with D perhaps matching TRBD2 (5 bases). This CDR3 comprises 14 residues. Germline-derived CDR1 and CDR2 are LNHDA and SQIVND (reference sequence). V lost 7 bases and J 5 bases, leaving 16 bases between the germline ends. CDR3 amino acids: CASTASMRVDTQYF. DNA of the CDR3: TGTGCCAGTACCGCATCAATGCGGGTAGATACGCAGTATTTT.